This T cell receptor beta chain was obtained from a study of blood T cell repertoires in COVID-19. Study-level background: COVID-19 samples collected from the United States, Italy and Spain covered acute and convalescent phases.

Assay used: immunoSEQ multiplex PCR; TCRdb lists only in-frame clones, some missing. Of approximately 180,000 clones listed, around nine tenths were seen once; the top ten hold about 12%. In germline, CDR1 is MNHEY, CDR2 SVGAGI. The CDR3 consists of 15 residues. V lost 3 bases, J lost 5 bases, and 13 bases lay in between. This clonotype was sampled from a woman aged 70-85 years with COVID-19, enrolled during active disease. Input material: peripheral blood. The chain combines TRBV6-5 with TRBJ2-2; D unclear. The DNA for the CDR3 is TGTGCCAGCAGTTATTCGGCAGGAATGACCGGGGAGCTGTTTTTT. Its translation: CASSYSAGMTGELFF.